This T cell receptor (beta chain) is drawn from a study of blood T cell repertoires in COVID-19. Turning to the study itself: The cDNA or gDNA used as material had been derived from T cells, B-cell-depleted T cells, or PBMCs.

Original processing methods: Reference gene primer amplification gave estimated nucleated cell counts. Sequencing was performed with immunoSEQ multiplex PCR; in TCRdb, only in-frame clones are kept and a portion is missing. V, J and clone size derive from that table, while D and trimming were established from the DNA sequence. The table records fewer than 300,000 clones, roughly 80% of them present only once. The CDR3 spans 13 residues. Germline V CDR1 and CDR2: SGHRS, YFSETQ. V shed 9 bases and J shed 0 bases, with 13 bases lying between them. The sequence was collected from a human donor with COVID-19, enrolled during active disease. The donor label of this sample is uncertain. The chain joins TRBV5-1 to TRBJ2-7; D call uncertain. The sequenced sample was peripheral blood. CDR3 nucleotides: TGCGCCACCGCAACGGGTAGCTCCTACGAGCAGTACTTC. Translation gives CATATGSSYEQYF.